These 32 T cell receptor beta chains were all obtained from the same sample, sequenced in a study of T cell responses to AZD1222 COVID-19 vaccine. TCRdb's copy holds only in-frame clones and misses some; the assay was immunoSEQ multiplex PCR. This table has some 110,000 clones, 88% appearing once. This material consisted of peripheral blood, taken on day 0 of AZD1222 vaccination. These receptors originate from an adult in good health.

The chain employs TRBV28 and TRBJ1-2; D call uncertain. There are 14 residues in the CDR3. Germline CDR1 is MDHEN and CDR2 is SYDVKM. Between the trimmed V and J ends, which lost 6 bases and 4 bases, there was a span of 15 bases. CDR3: CASRGSEDSYGYTF. The CDR3 DNA is TGTGCCAGCAGAGGCTCGGAGGACTCCTATGGCTACACCTTC.

The chain uses TRBV7-8 and TRBJ1-5; 9 positions agree with TRBD1. The CDR3 sequence is 15 residues long. V was clipped by 5 bases and J by 2 bases; unmatched bases: 4. Germline V gene sequence: CDR1 SGHVS, CDR2 FQNEAQ. The CDR3 DNA reads as TGTGCCAGCAGCCGGACAGGGGACCGCAATCAGCCCCAGCATTTT. As protein: CASSRTGDRNQPQHF.

J is TRBJ2-2 and V is TRBV5-4; weak D call: TRBD1 (7 bases). This CDR3 comprises 15 residues. The germline gives CDR1 SGHNT, CDR2 YYREEE (reference sequence). The ends were cut back, 6 bases at V and 3 bases at J, with 15 bases in the middle. The CDR3 reads CASTRQGGDTGELFF. DNA of the CDR3: TGTGCCAGCACCCGACAGGGAGGTGACACCGGGGAGCTGTTTTTT.

J is TRBJ1-5 and V is TRBV15; TRBD1 might be the D (5 bases). The germline V gene has CDR1 LNHNV and CDR2 YYDKDF (reference sequence). The CDR3 is 16 amino acids. V lost 5 bases to trimming and J lost 2 bases, with 16 bases between them. CDR3 sequence: CATSSQRRGGNQPQHF. The CDR3 coding sequence is TGTGCCACCAGCTCACAAAGGAGGGGCGGCAATCAGCCCCAGCATTTT.

The chain combines TRBV27 with TRBJ2-3; the D gene is possibly TRBD2 (7 bases). CDR3 length equals 17 residues. Deletions cut 5 bases from V and 0 bases from J, with 18 bases between. Germline V gives CDR1 MNHEY, CDR2 SMNVEV (reference sequence). The CDR3 DNA sequence: TGTGCCAGCAGTCCCTATCGGGGGGCGACTAGCACAGATACGCAGTATTTT. It encodes CASSPYRGATSTDTQYF.

V usage is TRBV6-2 or TRBV6-3 and J usage is TRBJ2-7; D unclear. Trimming pared 4 bases from V and 3 bases from J, leaving 7 bases between. This CDR3 is built from 12 residues. Germline V gives CDR1 MNHEY, CDR2 SVGEGT. The CDR3 sequence: CASSLFIYEQYF. The CDR3 DNA reads as TGTGCCAGCAGTTTATTTATCTACGAGCAGTACTTC.

The V call is TRBV5-1, the J call TRBJ2-3; D call uncertain. V lost 4 bases to trimming and J lost 1 base, with 7 bases between them. The germline V gene has CDR1 SGHRS and CDR2 YFSETQ. This CDR3 region has 13 residues. The CDR3 DNA sequence: TGCGCCAGCAGCACGGACGGCACAGATACGCAGTATTTT. This gives the protein CASSTDGTDTQYF.

This sequence joins TRBV6-5 and TRBJ2-7, with a weak D call TRBD1 (5 bases). Germline lookup yields CDR1 MNHEY and CDR2 SVGAGI. V was clipped by 4 bases and J by 4 bases, with 11 bases between them. This CDR3 region has 13 residues. The CDR3 region is CASSSPQGYEQYF. The CDR3 DNA follows: TGTGCCAGCAGTTCCCCCCAGGGATACGAGCAGTACTTC.

The chain combines TRBV24-1 with TRBJ1-1; D not certain. The CDR3 extends over 14 amino acids. The V end lost 4 bases, the J end lost 4 bases, and 12 bases lay between the germline ends. Germline-derived CDR1 and CDR2 are KGHDR and SFDVKD. The CDR3 protein is CATSEKGYGTEAFF. CDR3 DNA: TGTGCCACCAGTGAAAAAGGGTATGGCACTGAAGCTTTCTTT.

The chain has TRBV18 and TRBJ1-1; D uncertain. CDR3 length: 12 residues. Trimming took off 4 bases at V and 8 bases at J, with 11 bases between the two ends. Germline CDR1 and CDR2: KGHSH and LQKENI. CDR3 sequence (DNA): TGTGCCAGCTCACGGAGCTTTAGAGAAGCTTTCTTT. Translating it yields CASSRSFREAFF.

J is TRBJ1-3 and V is TRBV29-1; TRBD1 aligns across 11 bases. Per germline, CDR1 SQVTM and CDR2 ANQGSEA. The trim removed 6 bases at V and 2 bases at J, leaving 9 bases unmatched. This CDR3 contains 16 residues. The CDR3 protein is CSVAGQGVIPGNTIYF. The CDR3 nucleotides are TGCAGCGTGGCGGGACAGGGGGTAATTCCTGGAAACACCATATATTTT.

The genes are TRBV6-1 and TRBJ1-5, with D perhaps TRBD1 (6 bases). Germline V lookup: CDR1 MNHNS, CDR2 SASEGT. Trimming took off 3 bases at V and 5 bases at J, with 14 bases between the two ends. The CDR3 contains 15 residues. CDR3: CASSDNTGWYQPQHF. The CDR3 nucleotides read TGTGCCAGCAGTGATAACACAGGGTGGTATCAGCCCCAGCATTTT.

The CDR3 loop reads CASSAPGTGQRYEQYF. For the CDR3, the DNA is TGTGCCAGCAGTGCGCCAGGGACAGGCCAACGCTACGAGCAGTACTTC. The chain couples TRBV28 to TRBJ2-7; 8 positions agree with TRBD1. Germline loops: CDR1 MDHEN, CDR2 SYDVKM. The CDR3 totals 16 residues. V trimming: 5 bases; J trimming: 3 bases; junction bases outside the gene matches: 12.

The V call is TRBV5-1, the J call TRBJ2-2, with D perhaps matching TRBD1 (7 bases). CDR1 and CDR2 (germline): SGHRS, YFSETQ. With 0 bases removed from V and 6 bases from J, the gap between germline ends came to 15 bases. The CDR3 is 16 amino acids. CDR3 sequence reads: CASSLEPGGSAGELFF. The DNA for the CDR3 is TGCGCCAGCAGCTTGGAGCCAGGGGGGTCGGCCGGGGAGCTGTTTTTT.

The rearrangement links TRBV6-6 to TRBJ1-2; D ambiguous. This CDR3 comprises 14 residues. Trimming pared 6 bases from V and 0 bases from J, leaving 11 bases between. Germline CDR1 reads MNHNY; CDR2 reads SVGAGI (reference sequence). CDR3 region: CASRRTVANYGYTF. DNA of the CDR3: TGTGCCAGCAGGAGGACGGTCGCTAACTATGGCTACACCTTC.

The gene calls are TRBV27 and TRBJ1-1; D might be TRBD1 (6 bases). CDR1 and CDR2 from the germline V gene are MNHEY and SMNVEV (reference sequence). V lost 6 bases and J 8 bases, leaving 16 bases between the germline ends. The CDR3 is 13 amino acids. The DNA for the CDR3 is TGTGCCAGCAGCCTCGGGCTCGACAGGGAAGCTTTCTTT. As protein: CASSLGLDREAFF.

J is TRBJ2-2 and V is TRBV12-5, with D tentatively TRBD2 (7 bases). The V gene lost 7 bases and the J gene lost 2 bases, with 14 bases spanning the gap. Looked up from germline, CDR1 is LGHNT and CDR2 is FRNRAP. The CDR3 contains 15 residues. CDR3 sequence: CASDRGRGNTGELFF. CDR3 coding DNA: TGTGCTAGTGATAGGGGGAGGGGAAACACCGGGGAGCTGTTTTTT.

The chain joins TRBV9 to TRBJ1-6, with TRBD1 identical over 8 bases. The CDR3 is 17 residues long. Germline V gives CDR1 SGDLS, CDR2 YYNGEE. J gave up 6 bases and V 1 base, and 9 bases lay outside the gene matches. CDR3 sequence reads: CASSVPTGTGGNSPLHF. The CDR3 bases are TGTGCCAGCAGCGTACCTACTGGGACAGGAGGTAATTCACCCCTCCACTTT.

V is TRBV24-1 and J is TRBJ2-7; D unresolved. The CDR3 runs to 10 residues. Germline V gene sequence: CDR1 KGHDR, CDR2 SFDVKD. V lost 4 bases to trimming and J lost 4 bases, with 1 base between them. The CDR3 reads CATSEYEQYF. CDR3 DNA: TGTGCCACCAGTGAATACGAGCAGTACTTC.

Here the CDR3 DNA reads TGTGCCAGCAGTTTATCGACCGGGACGCCCTCTTACTTC. Amino acid sequence: CASSLSTGTPSYF. This rearrangement joins TRBV27 to TRBJ2-5; either TRBD1 or TRBD2 may supply D (5 bases each). Trimming took 0 bases from V and 14 from J, leaving 16 bases between them. The CDR3 loop spans 13 amino acids. The germline CDR1 and CDR2 sequences are MNHEY and SMNVEV (reference sequence).

The sample holds one count of this clone. The chain joins TRBV3-1 (or the pseudogene TRBV3-2) to TRBJ1-6, with TRBD1 matching 9 bases. Germline lookup yields CDR1 LGHDT and CDR2 YNNKEL (reference sequence). The CDR3 runs 17 residues. The V gene end was trimmed by 2 bases and the J gene end by 0 bases; junction bases not matched to a gene: 2. CDR3 amino acids: CASSQMTGGSYNSPLHF. The DNA for the CDR3 is TGTGCCAGCAGCCAAATGACAGGGGGCTCCTATAATTCACCCCTCCACTTT.

This clone was counted only a few times. The CDR3 protein is CASTAGQGGNQPQHF. The CDR3 region has the DNA TGTGCCAGCACCGCCGGACAAGGAGGCAATCAGCCCCAGCATTTT. The genes are TRBV27 and TRBJ1-5; TRBD1 is a possible D gene (5 bases). CDR3 length: 15 amino acids. Germline V lookup: CDR1 MNHEY, CDR2 SMNVEV (reference sequence). The V end was cut by 7 bases, the J end by 2 bases, with 15 bases between.

The chain employs TRBV23-1 and TRBJ2-1; possibly TRBD1 for D (5 bases). TRBV23-1 is an ORF for which the function is uncertain. There are 14 residues in the CDR3. V lost 3 bases, J lost 3 bases, and 9 bases lay in between. CDR3 bases: TGCGCCAGCAGTCAGTACAGGAGCTACAATGAGCAGTTCTTC. Translation gives CASSQYRSYNEQFF.

The V gene is TRBV5-1, the J gene TRBJ1-2; D gene ambiguous. Germline V gene data show CDR1 as SGHRS and CDR2 as YFSETQ. The V and J ends lost 0 bases and 0 bases respectively, with 9 bases between them. This CDR3 is built from 15 residues. The DNA of the CDR3 is TGCGCCAGCAGCTTGGCGATAGGGTCTAACTATGGCTACACCTTC. Protein sequence: CASSLAIGSNYGYTF.

The V gene is TRBV10-1, the J gene TRBJ2-3; 8 positions agree with TRBD2. The germline V gene has CDR1 WNHNN and CDR2 SYGVQD (reference sequence). Trimming took 3 bases from V and 4 from J; bases not matched to a gene: 3. This CDR3 spans 14 amino acids. CDR3 sequence reads: CASSESGSADTQYF. In DNA form, the CDR3 reads TGCGCCAGCAGTGAAAGCGGGAGTGCAGATACGCAGTATTTT.

The chain links TRBV12-3 or TRBV12-4 to TRBJ1-5, with 9 bases that match TRBD1. V lost 5 bases to trimming and J lost 6 bases; unmatched junction nucleotides: 2. The CDR3 covers 13 residues. The CDR3 here is CASSGDRVQPQHF. In DNA form, the CDR3 reads TGTGCCAGCAGTGGGGACAGGGTTCAGCCCCAGCATTTT.

The rearrangement links TRBV27 to TRBJ2-1, with D unclear. Deletions cut 3 bases from V and 0 bases from J, with 9 bases between. Germline-derived CDR1 and CDR2 are MNHEY and SMNVEV (reference sequence). The length of the CDR3 is 15 residues. In nucleotides, the CDR3 is TGTGCCAGCAGTTTGACTGAGGACTCCTACAATGAGCAGTTCTTC. Its translation: CASSLTEDSYNEQFF.

The CDR3 nucleotides are TGTGCCACCAGTAGGAACAATGAGCAGTTCTTC. This codes for CATSRNNEQFF. The rearrangement joins TRBV24-1 to TRBJ2-1; D uncertain. CDR3 size: 11 residues. Germline V gene sequence: CDR1 KGHDR, CDR2 SFDVKD. The V end lost 6 bases, the J end lost 5 bases, and 4 bases lay between the germline ends.

The CDR3: CASSTLGQLSSGANVLTF. CDR3 DNA: TGTGCCAGTAGTACCCTAGGACAGTTAAGCTCTGGGGCCAACGTCCTGACTTTC. V usage is TRBV19 and J usage is TRBJ2-6, with a tentative D call TRBD1 (6 bases). Germline V CDR1 and CDR2: LNHDA, SQIVND (reference sequence). V was trimmed by 4 bases and J by 0 bases, leaving 16 bases between them. The CDR3 totals 18 residues.

The chain uses TRBV4-1 and TRBJ2-3, with a tentative D call TRBD2 (6 bases). The germline V gene encodes CDR1 MGHRA and CDR2 YSYEKL. V shed 0 bases and J shed 4 bases, with 11 bases lying between them. This CDR3 spans 15 amino acids. The CDR3 here is CASSQDGGGSDTQYF. In DNA, the CDR3 is TGCGCCAGCAGCCAAGATGGGGGAGGTTCAGATACGCAGTATTTT.

This chain uses TRBV20-1 with TRBJ2-7; D is unresolved. V lost 6 bases, J lost 3 bases, and 6 bases lay in between. The germline gives CDR1 DFQATT, CDR2 SNEGSKA (reference sequence). This CDR3 contains 10 residues. In DNA form, the CDR3 reads TGCAGTGCCCGAGTCTACGAGCAGTACTTC. As protein: CSARVYEQYF.

The genes are TRBV11-2 and TRBJ2-4; no clear D. Per the germline V gene, CDR1 is SGHAT and CDR2 is FQNNGV. This CDR3 is 13 amino acids long. The V gene lost 0 bases and the J gene lost 7 bases, with 7 bases spanning the gap. This chain's CDR3 is CASSLDRSNIQYF. Written as DNA, the CDR3 is TGTGCCAGCAGCTTAGATAGGAGTAACATTCAGTACTTC.